Listed here are 25 T cell receptor beta chains from one sample, sequenced in a study of blood T cell repertoires in COVID-19. Generated by immunoSEQ multiplex PCR, the TCRdb table keeps only in-frame clones and is missing some. The sample holds under 80,000 clones, around nine tenths seen once. Sequencing input: peripheral blood. The receptor source for this set is a man between 65 and 85 years old with acute or convalescent COVID-19.

This clone was seen a handful of times. This rearrangement joins TRBV20-1 to TRBJ2-7, with 9 bases lining up with TRBD2. CDR3 length equals 14 residues. V dropped 3 bases and J dropped 3; count of bases not matched to a gene: 6. The germline CDR1 and CDR2 sequences are DFQATT and SNEGSKA (reference sequence). In DNA, the CDR3 is TGCAGTGCTAGTCCTAGCGGGGTGTTCTACGAGCAGTACTTC. The encoded protein is CSASPSGVFYEQYF.

The V call is TRBV13, the J call TRBJ2-3; D call uncertain. Germline V gene lookup returns CDR1 PRHDT and CDR2 FYEKMQ (reference sequence). Deletions cut 3 bases from V and 3 bases from J, with 7 bases between. This CDR3 region has 13 residues. CDR3 amino acids: CASSFQRTDTQYF. The CDR3 DNA is TGTGCCAGCAGCTTCCAACGGACAGATACGCAGTATTTT.

This chain uses TRBV19 with TRBJ1-1, with D uncertain. Germline values: CDR1 LNHDA, CDR2 SQIVND (reference sequence). CDR3 length: 11 residues. The germline V and J ends were trimmed by 7 bases and 4 bases, with 7 bases remaining between them. CDR3 in amino acids: CASTLATEAFF. The DNA for the CDR3 is TGTGCCAGTACCCTGGCCACTGAAGCTTTCTTT.

The CDR3 here is CASSIDRTGGRRHYEQYF. The CDR3, as DNA: TGTGCCAGTAGTATAGATCGGACAGGGGGAAGGCGACACTACGAGCAGTACTTC. The chain uses TRBV19 and TRBJ2-7, with TRBD1 matching over 10 bases. Germline V lookup: CDR1 LNHDA, CDR2 SQIVND (reference sequence). The CDR3 sequence is 18 residues long. Unmatched junction bases numbered 11, after V lost 0 bases and J lost 3 bases.

The chain employs TRBV5-5 and TRBJ1-1, with 7 bases identical to TRBD1. The germline V gene encodes CDR1 SGHKS and CDR2 YYEKEE (reference sequence). The CDR3 consists of 14 residues. V lost 4 bases, J lost 4 bases, and 7 bases stayed unmatched. Written as DNA, the CDR3 is TGTGCCAGCAGCGCAATAGCAGGGGGCACTGAAGCTTTCTTT. Its protein is CASSAIAGGTEAFF.

V gene TRBV29-1 combines with J gene TRBJ2-5, with TRBD1 identical over 8 bases. Losses at the gene ends were 6 bases for V and 5 bases for J; bases not matched to a gene: 8. Per germline, CDR1 SQVTM and CDR2 ANQGSEA. This CDR3 has 13 amino acids. The CDR3 nucleotides read TGCAGCGTAGAGGACAGGGTTCTGGAGACCCAGTACTTC. Amino acids: CSVEDRVLETQYF.

This chain connects TRBV12-3 or TRBV12-4 to TRBJ1-1, with D unresolved. V dropped 5 bases and J dropped 8 bases, with 12 bases sitting between them. This CDR3 has 12 amino acids. CDR3 protein: CASSPRPREAFF. In nucleotides, the CDR3 is TGTGCCAGCAGTCCGCGGCCTAGGGAAGCTTTCTTT.

The chain uses TRBV5-1 and TRBJ2-7; 7 positions match TRBD1. The CDR3 extends over 14 amino acids. With V trimmed by 4 bases and J by 4 bases, 8 bases remained unmatched. Germline V gives CDR1 SGHRS, CDR2 YFSETQ. CDR3 sequence reads: CASSPGDSNYEQYF. CDR3 DNA sequence: TGCGCCAGCAGCCCAGGGGACAGCAATTACGAGCAGTACTTC.

There are a few counts of this clone. The gene calls are TRBV19 and TRBJ2-3, with 9 bases identical to TRBD2. The germline CDR1 and CDR2 sequences are LNHDA and SQIVND (reference sequence). V dropped 0 bases and J dropped 5; count of bases not matched to a gene: 9. The CDR3 consists of 17 residues. CDR3 DNA sequence: TGTGCCAGTAGTATAGAGGGGTTAGCGGGAGATTTAGATACGCAGTATTTT. This encodes CASSIEGLAGDLDTQYF.

A single count supports this clone. This rearrangement joins TRBV11-2 to TRBJ2-6; D ambiguous. The germline gives CDR1 SGHAT, CDR2 FQNNGV. V was cut by 2 bases and J by 2 bases, with 7 bases left in between. The CDR3 is 15 residues long. The CDR3 loop is CASSLSTAGANVLTF. CDR3 nucleotides: TGTGCCAGCAGCTTAAGTACAGCTGGGGCCAACGTCCTGACTTTC.

The CDR3 bases are TGCGCCAGCAGCCCACCCCAAAATGCCGGGACAGGGAAAAAACTGTTTTTT. It translates to CASSPPQNAGTGKKLFF. The rearrangement uses TRBV5-1 and TRBJ1-4, with 9 bases aligning to TRBD1. Unmatched junction bases numbered 16, after V lost 4 bases and J lost 9 bases. Germline loops: CDR1 SGHRS, CDR2 YFSETQ. This CDR3 is 17 amino acids long.

V usage is TRBV20-1 and J usage is TRBJ2-5, with D possibly being TRBD1 (5 bases). CDR3 length equals 14 residues. CDR1 and CDR2 (germline): DFQATT, SNEGSKA (reference sequence). V was cut by 3 bases and J by 2 bases, with 13 bases left in between. The CDR3 DNA reads TGCAGTGCTAGTCGAAACCCAGGGCAAGAGACCCAGTACTTC. Protein product: CSASRNPGQETQYF.

This clone was observed a single time. The J gene is TRBJ2-1, the V gene TRBV7-3; TRBD2 agrees at 9 bases. The CDR3 covers 15 residues. The V segment lost 5 bases and the J segment 8 bases; nucleotides outside the gene matches: 10. The V gene's germline CDR1 is SGHTA and CDR2 FQGTGA. This CDR3 reads CASSPRLAVNDEQFF. CDR3 bases: TGTGCCAGCAGCCCGCGACTAGCGGTTAATGATGAGCAGTTCTTC.

The chain uses TRBV20-1 and TRBJ2-7; D not resolved. Between the trimmed V and J ends, which lost 5 bases and 4 bases, there was a span of 6 bases. The germline CDR1 and CDR2 sequences are DFQATT and SNEGSKA (reference sequence). CDR3 length: 10 amino acids. CDR3 region: CSALDYEQYF. In DNA form, the CDR3 reads TGCAGTGCTTTAGATTACGAGCAGTACTTC.

This chain joins TRBV2 and TRBJ1-2; the match to TRBD1 covers 7 bases. Germline assignment: CDR1 SNHLY and CDR2 FYNNEI. The V segment lost 2 bases and the J segment 5 bases; nucleotides outside the gene matches: 14. The CDR3 runs to 17 residues. The CDR3 protein is CASSEKGIPGQRYGYTF. As DNA, the CDR3 is TGTGCCAGCAGTGAAAAGGGGATTCCGGGACAGAGGTATGGCTACACCTTC. Full variable domain (remainder filled in from reference TRBV2 and TRBJ1-2): EPEVTQTPSHQVTQMGQEVILRCVPISNHLYFYWYRQILGQKVEFLVSFYNNEISEKSEIFDDQFSVERPDGSNFTLKIRSTKLEDSAMYFCASSEKGIPGQRYGYTFGSGTRLTVV.

Only one count was recorded for this clone. The V call is TRBV19, the J call TRBJ2-5, with TRBD1 as a possible D gene (6 bases). V was pared by 7 bases and J by 3 bases, with 18 bases between. CDR1 is LNHDA and CDR2 is SQIVND in the germline V gene (reference sequence). The CDR3 spans 15 residues. CDR3 coding DNA: TGTGCCAGTACCGGGACCGGGACATTAAAAGAGACCCAGTACTTC. It is translated as CASTGTGTLKETQYF.

This sequence joins TRBV5-1 and TRBJ2-2, with 11 bases aligning to TRBD1. The germline V gene encodes CDR1 SGHRS and CDR2 YFSETQ. J was trimmed by 3 bases and V by 7 bases; bases with no gene match: 5. The CDR3 is 15 amino acids. CDR3 in amino acids: CASGWTGGDTGELFF. The CDR3 nucleotides read TGCGCCAGCGGTTGGACAGGGGGCGACACCGGGGAGCTGTTTTTT.

The chain employs TRBV11-2 and TRBJ2-2; D gene unclear. The CDR3 consists of 15 residues. In germline, CDR1 is SGHAT, CDR2 FQNNGV. V lost 0 bases and J lost 4, with 9 bases in between. CDR3 coding DNA: TGTGCCAGCAGCTTAGATATCGGTACCACCGGGGAGCTGTTTTTT. The encoded protein is CASSLDIGTTGELFF.

The gene calls are TRBV27 and TRBJ2-1, with TRBD2 matching 8 bases. This CDR3 comprises 17 residues. From germline, CDR1 is MNHEY and CDR2 SMNVEV (reference sequence). J gave up 7 bases and V 3 bases, and 14 bases lay outside the gene matches. The CDR3 region is CASSFLGLAAGGNEQFF. The CDR3 bases are TGTGCCAGCAGTTTTTTAGGACTAGCAGCAGGAGGGAATGAGCAGTTCTTC.

The V call is TRBV5-1, the J call TRBJ2-1, with D maybe TRBD1 (6 bases). Germline loops: CDR1 SGHRS, CDR2 YFSETQ. V was pared by 2 bases and J by 1 base, with 13 bases between. CDR3 size: 16 residues. The CDR3 DNA sequence: TGCGCCAGCAGCTTAGGGGGTAGCCGATCCTACAATGAGCAGTTCTTC. Translation gives CASSLGGSRSYNEQFF.

This rearrangement joins TRBV4-1 to TRBJ1-3; 7 bases match TRBD1. CDR1 is MGHRA, CDR2 YSYEKL, per germline. Losses at the gene ends were 4 bases for V and 1 base for J; bases not matched to a gene: 4. The CDR3 spans 15 residues. The CDR3 sequence: CASSRTGESGNTIYF. DNA of the CDR3: TGCGCCAGCAGCCGAACAGGGGAGTCTGGAAACACCATATATTTT.

Here the CDR3 DNA reads TGTGCCAGCAGCTTAGCGGTGGGACTAGCGGGCACAGATACGCAGTATTTT. Translation: CASSLAVGLAGTDTQYF. This sequence joins TRBV7-2 and TRBJ2-3, with 11 bases matching TRBD2. Per the germline V gene, CDR1 is SGHTA and CDR2 is FQGNSA. With 0 bases clipped from V and 1 base from J, the junction kept 3 bases outside the gene matches. The CDR3 has 17 residues.

This chain links TRBV11-3 with TRBJ2-1; TRBD1 is a possible D gene (5 bases). Germline assignment: CDR1 SGHNT and CDR2 YENEEA. This CDR3 contains 14 residues. Trimming took off 5 bases at V and 6 bases at J, with 14 bases between the two ends. This CDR3 reads CASSPVAGSNEQFF. The CDR3 nucleotides read TGTGCCAGCAGCCCCGTGGCAGGGTCCAATGAGCAGTTCTTC.

The DNA for the CDR3 is TGTGCCAGCAGCTTGGCCCGCAGGGAAGAGACCCAGTACTTC. Amino acids: CASSLARREETQYF. The V gene is TRBV5-4, the J gene TRBJ2-5; weak D call: TRBD1 (5 bases). CDR3 length: 14 amino acids. The V end was cut by 0 bases, the J end by 3 bases, with 9 bases between. Germline V gives CDR1 SGHNT, CDR2 YYREEE (reference sequence).

This clone was recorded only once. This chain uses TRBV2 with TRBJ2-5; the match to TRBD2 covers 8 bases. This CDR3 has 15 amino acids. The germline CDR1 and CDR2 sequences are SNHLY and FYNNEI. V was clipped by 5 bases and J by 3 bases; unmatched bases: 8. For the CDR3, the DNA is TGTGCCAGCAGTATCGTGGGTAGCGGGAAAGAGACCCAGTACTTC. Protein: CASSIVGSGKETQYF.